These 29 T cell receptor beta chains originate from one sample sequenced in a study of T cell repertoires in cytomegalovirus infection. TCRdb redid the calling of the reads with MiXCR, one entry per CDR3 protein. Of 100,000 or so distinct CDR3 sequences in the sample, more than 20% were seen once. Sample: CD8+ T cells from PBMCs. These receptors all come from a human donor in good health (CMV status not recorded). Some clones in this sample may be carry-over from other donors' samples.

This chain connects TRBV7-6 to TRBJ2-1; D might be TRBD2 (6 bases). Trimming took off 4 bases at V and 6 bases at J, with 13 bases between the two ends. Germline V gene sequence: CDR1 SGHVS, CDR2 FNYEAQ. The CDR3 spans 14 residues. CDR3 nucleotides: TGTGCCAGCAGCTCTGGGGGGTTTCGCAATGAGCAGTTCTTC. Its translation: CASSSGGFRNEQFF. Using reference TRBV7-6 and TRBJ2-1 for the parts outside the CDR3, the full variable domain is GAGVSQSPRYKVTKRGQDVALRCDPISGHVSLYWYRQALGQGPEFLTYFNYEAQQDKSGLPNDRFSAERPEGSISTLTIQRTEQRDSAMYRCASSSGGFRNEQFFGPGTRLTVL.

This rearrangement joins TRBV29-1 to TRBJ1-4, with D hard to call. This CDR3 region has 13 residues. Germline lookup yields CDR1 SQVTM and CDR2 ANQGSEA. Trimming removed 0 bases from V and 5 bases from J, with 7 bases in between. The CDR3 region is CSVEDGVNEKLFF. The CDR3 DNA is TGCAGCGTTGAAGATGGGGTGAATGAAAAACTGTTTTTT.

This chain links TRBV11-2 with TRBJ2-5; the match to TRBD2 covers 10 bases. V was clipped by 4 bases and J by 5 bases; unmatched bases: 7. The length of the CDR3 is 15 residues. Germline V gene sequence: CDR1 SGHAT, CDR2 FQNNGV. The CDR3 nucleotides read TGTGCCAGCAGCTCTAGCGGGAGCGGATGGGAGACCCAGTACTTC. It codes for CASSSSGSGWETQYF.

This clonotype is medium-sized. This sequence joins TRBV5-1 and TRBJ2-1; possible D gene TRBD1, 6 bases. This CDR3 comprises 13 residues. Germline assignment: CDR1 SGHRS and CDR2 YFSETQ. Trimming removed 3 bases from V and 3 bases from J, with 7 bases in between. The CDR3, as DNA: TGCGCCAGCAGCTCGGACAGCTACAATGAGCAGTTCTTC. Translated, it gives CASSSDSYNEQFF.

This clonotype was seen only a few times. This rearrangement joins TRBV6-6 to TRBJ1-5; 7 positions match TRBD1. The CDR3 runs 18 residues. J was trimmed by 1 base and V by 2 bases; bases with no gene match: 11. The germline CDR1 and CDR2 sequences are MNHNY and SVGAGI (reference sequence). The CDR3 region has the DNA TGTGCCAGCAGTTACAGTGGACAGGTCGTTGTCAGCAATCAGCCCCAGCATTTT. The encoded protein is CASSYSGQVVVSNQPQHF.

V gene TRBV11-2 combines with J gene TRBJ2-7, with 8 bases identical to TRBD1. CDR3 length: 16 amino acids. CDR1 and CDR2 from the germline V gene are SGHAT and FQNNGV. Losses at the gene ends were 5 bases for V and 1 base for J; bases not matched to a gene: 10. CDR3 DNA sequence: TGTGCCAGCAGCACACCACCCGGGACAGGTTCCTACGAGCAGTACTTC. Translated, it gives CASSTPPGTGSYEQYF. Full variable domain (remainder filled in from reference TRBV11-2 and TRBJ2-7): EAGVAQSPRYKIIEKRQSVAFWCNPISGHATLYWYQQILGQGPKLLIQFQNNGVVDDSQLPKDRFSAERLKGVDSTLKIQPAKLEDSAVYLCASSTPPGTGSYEQYFGPGTRLTVT.

The chain couples TRBV6-6 to TRBJ1-4, with TRBD1 matching over 9 bases. This CDR3 comprises 16 residues. V shed 8 bases, J shed 0 bases, and the junction held 7 bases outside the gene matches. Looked up from germline, CDR1 is MNHNY and CDR2 is SVGAGI (reference sequence). The CDR3 sequence: CASRQGVFATNEKLFF. CDR3 DNA sequence: TGTGCCAGCCGACAGGGGGTATTTGCAACTAATGAAAAACTGTTTTTT.

This chain's CDR3 is CASSLRGNSPLHF. The DNA of the CDR3 is TGTGCCAGCAGTTTACGCGGGAATTCACCCCTCCACTTT. The genes are TRBV12-3 or TRBV12-4 and TRBJ1-6, with D hard to call. V lost 2 bases to trimming and J lost 7 bases, with 6 bases between them. CDR3 length equals 13 residues.

V gene TRBV19 combines with J gene TRBJ2-7; no reliable D call. The CDR3 totals 19 residues. Germline assignment: CDR1 LNHDA and CDR2 SQIVND (reference sequence). Trimming took 3 bases from V and 1 from J, leaving 25 bases between them. The CDR3 sequence: CASSILGPPLPGKSYEQYF. The CDR3 nucleotides are TGTGCCAGTAGTATTCTAGGCCCTCCTCTTCCAGGCAAGTCCTACGAGCAGTACTTC.

The chain couples TRBV7-9 to TRBJ1-4, with a weak D call TRBD1 (5 bases). V was shortened by 1 base and J by 0 bases, with 18 bases between the two germline ends. The germline CDR1 and CDR2 sequences are SEHNR and FQNEAQ (reference sequence). This CDR3 is built from 19 residues. The CDR3 bases are TGTGCCAGCAGCTTAGGACCGCGAGGGGCAACTTCAACTAATGAAAAACTGTTTTTT. Its translation: CASSLGPRGATSTNEKLFF. Combining the CDR3 with reference TRBV7-9 and TRBJ1-4 gives the whole variable domain DTGVSQNPRHKITKRGQNVTFRCDPISEHNRLYWYRQTLGQGPEFLTYFQNEAQLEKSRLLSDRFSAERPKGSFSTLEIQRTEQGDSAMYLCASSLGPRGATSTNEKLFFGSGTQLSVL.

The chain employs TRBV7-9 and TRBJ2-7; D is perhaps TRBD1 or TRBD2 (5 bases each). Trimming shortened V by 5 bases and J by 2 bases, and 16 bases separated the two germline ends. Germline assignment: CDR1 SEHNR and CDR2 FQNEAQ (reference sequence). The CDR3 has 15 amino acids. The CDR3 loop reads CASSPRVGDPYEQYF. As DNA, the CDR3 is TGTGCCAGCAGCCCGAGAGTCGGGGACCCCTACGAGCAGTACTTC. Filled out from reference TRBV7-9 and TRBJ2-7, the complete variable domain reads DTGVSQNPRHKITKRGQNVTFRCDPISEHNRLYWYRQTLGQGPEFLTYFQNEAQLEKSRLLSDRFSAERPKGSFSTLEIQRTEQGDSAMYLCASSPRVGDPYEQYFGPGTRLTVT.

V and J are TRBV5-4 and TRBJ1-1; D is undetermined. The V end lost 0 bases, the J end lost 1 base, and 7 bases lay between the germline ends. This CDR3 region has 14 residues. Germline V gene data show CDR1 as SGHNT and CDR2 as YYREEE (reference sequence). CDR3 in DNA: TGTGCCAGCAGCTTGGAGGCGGGGAACACTGAAGCTTTCTTT. The encoded protein is CASSLEAGNTEAFF.

This clonotype was seen a single time. The J gene is TRBJ2-1, the V gene TRBV5-6; 13 bases map to TRBD2. The CDR3 runs to 15 residues. Trimming took 2 bases from V and 9 from J; bases not matched to a gene: 5. From germline, CDR1 is SGHDT and CDR2 YYEEEE. The CDR3 region is CASSFGLAGVSEQFF. CDR3 DNA sequence: TGTGCCAGCAGCTTTGGACTAGCGGGAGTTAGTGAGCAGTTCTTC. Full variable domain (missing parts from reference TRBV5-6 and TRBJ2-1): DAGVTQSPTHLIKTRGQQVTLRCSPKSGHDTVSWYQQALGQGPQFIFQYYEEEERQRGNFPDRFSGHQFPNYSSELNVNALLLGDSALYLCASSFGLAGVSEQFFGPGTRLTVL.

This clonotype was observed a few times. The rearrangement uses TRBV13 and TRBJ1-3; D ambiguous. The CDR3 extends over 14 amino acids. Per the germline V gene, CDR1 is PRHDT and CDR2 is FYEKMQ (reference sequence). The V gene lost 2 bases and the J gene lost 2 bases, with 7 bases spanning the gap. CDR3 amino acids: CASSLIGAGNTIYF. DNA for the CDR3: TGTGCCAGCAGCTTAATCGGGGCTGGAAACACCATATATTTT.

The rearrangement links TRBV5-4 to TRBJ2-5; a possible D gene is TRBD1 (5 bases). The germline V and J ends were trimmed by 3 bases and 7 bases, with 16 bases remaining between them. The CDR3 runs 14 residues. From germline, CDR1 is SGHNT and CDR2 YYREEE (reference sequence). CDR3 sequence reads: CASSYDRDPWTQYF. The CDR3 DNA reads TGTGCCAGCAGCTATGACAGAGACCCATGGACCCAGTACTTC.

The gene calls are TRBV15 and TRBJ2-2, with 14 bases matching TRBD2. Germline lookup yields CDR1 LNHNV and CDR2 YYDKDF (reference sequence). V was pared by 4 bases and J by 6 bases, with 7 bases of the junction left unmatched. The CDR3 runs to 17 residues. CDR3 residues: CATSKGLAGGSPGELFF. The CDR3 DNA sequence: TGTGCCACCAGCAAAGGACTAGCGGGAGGCTCGCCCGGGGAGCTGTTTTTT. The variable domain in full, with the rest retrieved from reference TRBV15 and TRBJ2-2, is DAMVIQNPRYQVTQFGKPVTLSCSQTLNHNVMYWYQQKSSQAPKLLFHYYDKDFNNEADTPDNFQSRRPNTSFCFLDIRSPGLGDTAMYLCATSKGLAGGSPGELFFGEGSRLTVL.

The chain couples TRBV28 to TRBJ2-3; the match to TRBD1 covers 10 bases. CDR1 and CDR2 (germline): MDHEN, SYDVKM. There are 17 residues in the CDR3. V shed 7 bases, J shed 0 bases, and the junction held 10 bases outside the gene matches. The CDR3, as DNA: TGTGCCAGCAAGGGGACAGGGGCCATGACTAGCACAGATACGCAGTATTTT. Its translation: CASKGTGAMTSTDTQYF. The full variable domain, its missing parts supplied by reference TRBV28 and TRBJ2-3, is DVKVTQSSRYLVKRTGEKVFLECVQDMDHENMFWYRQDPGLGLRLIYFSYDVKMKEKGDIPEGYSVSREKKERFSLILESASTNQTSMYLCASKGTGAMTSTDTQYFGPGTRLTVL.

This clonotype occurred a few times. The chain joins TRBV29-1 to TRBJ2-6; D might be TRBD2 (6 bases). Looked up from germline, CDR1 is SQVTM and CDR2 is ANQGSEA. Trimming removed 4 bases from V and 2 bases from J, with 12 bases in between. This CDR3 contains 15 residues. The CDR3 region is CSVGGSGAGANVLTF. In DNA form, the CDR3 reads TGCAGCGTTGGCGGGTCGGGGGCTGGGGCCAACGTCCTGACTTTC.

There are a few counts of this clonotype. The chain uses TRBV19 and TRBJ1-3; no firm D call. V was pared by 6 bases and J by 8 bases, with 23 bases between. The CDR3 runs 16 residues. In germline, CDR1 is LNHDA, CDR2 SQIVND (reference sequence). In DNA form, the CDR3 reads TGTGCCAGTAGACCTACGCCGGCGGCCCGGAGCGACACCATATATTTT. This sequence encodes CASRPTPAARSDTIYF. The whole variable domain, filled in from reference TRBV19 and TRBJ1-3, reads DGGITQSPKYLFRKEGQNVTLSCEQNLNHDAMYWYRQDPGQGLRLIYYSQIVNDFQKGDIAEGYSVSREKKESFPLTVTSAQKNPTAFYLCASRPTPAARSDTIYFGEGSWLTVV.

The rearrangement joins TRBV2 to TRBJ2-7, with D possibly being TRBD1 (6 bases). The CDR3 covers 16 residues. Trimming stripped 0 bases from V and 0 bases from J, with 12 bases between. Germline CDR1 and CDR2: SNHLY and FYNNEI. The CDR3 nucleotides read TGTGCCAGCAGTGAAGCGGATGGGGGCCACTCCTACGAGCAGTACTTC. Amino acid sequence: CASSEADGGHSYEQYF.

This clonotype turned up a few times. The rearrangement links TRBV12-3 or TRBV12-4 to TRBJ2-7; D possibly corresponds to TRBD2 (6 bases). Between the trimmed V and J ends, which lost 6 bases and 6 bases, there was a span of 12 bases. The CDR3 totals 12 residues. For the CDR3, the DNA is TGTGCCAGCAGCCCGGACTATGCCGAGCAGTACTTC. This gives the protein CASSPDYAEQYF.

This clonotype was seen ten or more times. V usage is TRBV27 and J usage is TRBJ2-7, with 9 bases lining up with TRBD2. Germline CDR1 reads MNHEY; CDR2 reads SMNVEV (reference sequence). The V segment lost 3 bases and the J segment 2 bases; nucleotides outside the gene matches: 2. The CDR3 is 14 amino acids. The CDR3 coding sequence is TGTGCCAGCAGTTTTAGCGGGAGAACCTACGAGCAGTACTTC. Amino acids: CASSFSGRTYEQYF.

This clonotype appeared many times. The chain recombines TRBV7-8 with TRBJ2-1; D not resolved. The CDR3 sequence is 13 residues long. The germline V gene encodes CDR1 SGHVS and CDR2 FQNEAQ. The V end lost 0 bases, the J end lost 9 bases, and 9 bases lay between the germline ends. This CDR3 is CASSLARFGEQFF. The CDR3, as DNA: TGTGCCAGCAGCTTAGCTAGGTTTGGTGAGCAGTTCTTC.

In its sample, this clonotype was seen a few times. V and J are TRBV7-3 and TRBJ2-5; D not resolved. Germline CDR1 and CDR2: SGHTA and FQGTGA. This CDR3 has 13 amino acids. Between the trimmed V and J ends, which lost 2 bases and 4 bases, there was a span of 8 bases. This chain's CDR3 is CASSLYGGETQYF. For the CDR3, the DNA is TGTGCCAGCAGCTTATACGGCGGAGAGACCCAGTACTTC.

The J gene is TRBJ2-1, the V gene TRBV6-5, with 14 bases matching TRBD2. V shed 4 bases, J shed 4 bases, and the junction held 15 bases outside the gene matches. The CDR3 is 20 amino acids. Germline V gene data show CDR1 as MNHEY and CDR2 as SVGAGI. The chain's CDR3 is CASSLTGTSGGTYRYNEQFF. CDR3 in DNA: TGTGCCAGCAGTTTAACCGGGACTAGCGGGGGCACGTATCGATACAATGAGCAGTTCTTC.

This clonotype was counted at least ten times. V gene TRBV7-8 combines with J gene TRBJ2-2; possible D gene TRBD2, 5 bases. Germline V gene data show CDR1 as SGHVS and CDR2 as FQNEAQ. CDR3 length equals 15 residues. V was pared by 6 bases and J by 8 bases, with 19 bases between. The CDR3 DNA reads as TGTGCCAGCAGAATAAGGTCCGCGCGGACTGGGGAGCTGTTTTTT. It specifies CASRIRSARTGELFF.

This clonotype was recorded many times. The chain carries TRBV7-2 and TRBJ1-2, with TRBD1 identical over 8 bases. The CDR3 has 16 amino acids. Germline values: CDR1 SGHTA, CDR2 FQGNSA. V was clipped by 5 bases and J by 0 bases; unmatched bases: 8. As DNA, the CDR3 is TGTGCCAGCAGCGCCTCCAGGGGGCTTGCTAACTATGGCTACACCTTC. Protein: CASSASRGLANYGYTF.

In its sample, this clonotype was seen a few times. The chain couples TRBV12-3 or TRBV12-4 to TRBJ2-7, with D possibly TRBD1 on 6 matching bases. V was pared by 5 bases and J by 2 bases, with 16 bases between. The CDR3 consists of 15 residues. DNA for the CDR3: TGTGCCAGCAGTGCCCACCGGGACACCACCTACGAGCAGTACTTC. It yields the protein CASSAHRDTTYEQYF.

This clonotype was detected a few times. This chain connects TRBV28 to TRBJ1-1; possibly TRBD1 for D (5 bases). The germline V gene has CDR1 MDHEN and CDR2 SYDVKM. This CDR3 has 14 residues. V lost 2 bases, J lost 4 bases, and 11 bases lay in between. CDR3 sequence (DNA): TGTGCCAGCAGTTTACAGGGTCCGGGCACTGAAGCTTTCTTT. This encodes CASSLQGPGTEAFF.